The next 7 T cell receptor beta chains were all read from a single sample in a study of blood T cell repertoires in COVID-19. TCRdb keeps only in-frame clones here, not all; method: immunoSEQ multiplex PCR. The sample contains approximately 98,000 clones, 65% to 85% of which appear only once. Input material: peripheral blood. All receptors derive from an elderly woman with acute or convalescent COVID-19.

V gene TRBV6-5 combines with J gene TRBJ1-2; 8 bases are a match to TRBD1. Germline CDR1 and CDR2: MNHEY and SVGAGI. V dropped 2 bases and J dropped 7; count of bases not matched to a gene: 3. The length of the CDR3 is 13 residues. CDR3: CASSYGQGGGYTF. CDR3 DNA: TGTGCCAGCAGTTACGGACAGGGAGGTGGCTACACCTTC.

This clone has a single count. The chain employs TRBV19 and TRBJ1-5; 7 nucleotides match TRBD1. The length of the CDR3 is 15 residues. Trimming removed 1 base from V and 8 bases from J; junction bases left unmatched: 8. Germline V lookup: CDR1 LNHDA, CDR2 SQIVND (reference sequence). CDR3 DNA sequence: TGTGCCAGTAGTATAGTTACGAGGGGGCGGGAGCCCCAGCATTTT. It yields the protein CASSIVTRGREPQHF.

The gene calls are TRBV28 and TRBJ1-1; weak D call: TRBD1 (5 bases). The CDR3 loop spans 11 amino acids. Germline lookup yields CDR1 MDHEN and CDR2 SYDVKM. V lost 6 bases to trimming and J lost 8 bases, with 10 bases between them. In nucleotides, the CDR3 is TGTGCCAGCAGGGGGGACTCCGAAGCTTTCTTT. Amino acids: CASRGDSEAFF.

CDR3 sequence: CASSVRDLIRDEQFF. CDR3 nucleotides: TGTGCCAGCAGCGTAAGGGACTTGATTAGGGATGAGCAGTTCTTC. The genes are TRBV9 and TRBJ2-1; TRBD2 might be the D (6 bases). The CDR3 is 15 amino acids. The V gene lost 1 base and the J gene lost 8 bases, with 16 bases spanning the gap. Per the germline V gene, CDR1 is SGDLS and CDR2 is YYNGEE.

V is TRBV7-2 and J is TRBJ1-5; a weak D match, TRBD1 (5 bases). Deletions cut 5 bases from V and 6 bases from J, with 14 bases between. The CDR3 has 14 residues. Germline CDR1 reads SGHTA; CDR2 reads FQGNSA. The CDR3 region has the DNA TGTGCCAGCAGCCCGAAGGTCGGGGGTCAGCCCCAGCATTTT. Residues: CASSPKVGGQPQHF.

This clone was counted a single time. This chain connects TRBV19 to TRBJ2-5, with a weak D call TRBD2 (6 bases). This CDR3 has 15 amino acids. The germline gives CDR1 LNHDA, CDR2 SQIVND (reference sequence). V dropped 5 bases and J dropped 7 bases, with 20 bases sitting between them. DNA of the CDR3: TGTGCCAGTAGTCTACGACTCTCCAGCGGGCTGACCCAGTACTTC. Its protein product is CASSLRLSSGLTQYF.

The genes are TRBV5-1 and TRBJ2-1; 10 bases match TRBD1. V shed 3 bases and J 7 bases; nucleotides not matched to a gene: 7. The germline V gene has CDR1 SGHRS and CDR2 YFSETQ. The CDR3 loop spans 15 amino acids. The CDR3 nucleotides read TGCGCCAGCAGCTCCCGGGACAGGGGTCCGAATGAGCAGTTCTTC. Amino acids: CASSSRDRGPNEQFF.